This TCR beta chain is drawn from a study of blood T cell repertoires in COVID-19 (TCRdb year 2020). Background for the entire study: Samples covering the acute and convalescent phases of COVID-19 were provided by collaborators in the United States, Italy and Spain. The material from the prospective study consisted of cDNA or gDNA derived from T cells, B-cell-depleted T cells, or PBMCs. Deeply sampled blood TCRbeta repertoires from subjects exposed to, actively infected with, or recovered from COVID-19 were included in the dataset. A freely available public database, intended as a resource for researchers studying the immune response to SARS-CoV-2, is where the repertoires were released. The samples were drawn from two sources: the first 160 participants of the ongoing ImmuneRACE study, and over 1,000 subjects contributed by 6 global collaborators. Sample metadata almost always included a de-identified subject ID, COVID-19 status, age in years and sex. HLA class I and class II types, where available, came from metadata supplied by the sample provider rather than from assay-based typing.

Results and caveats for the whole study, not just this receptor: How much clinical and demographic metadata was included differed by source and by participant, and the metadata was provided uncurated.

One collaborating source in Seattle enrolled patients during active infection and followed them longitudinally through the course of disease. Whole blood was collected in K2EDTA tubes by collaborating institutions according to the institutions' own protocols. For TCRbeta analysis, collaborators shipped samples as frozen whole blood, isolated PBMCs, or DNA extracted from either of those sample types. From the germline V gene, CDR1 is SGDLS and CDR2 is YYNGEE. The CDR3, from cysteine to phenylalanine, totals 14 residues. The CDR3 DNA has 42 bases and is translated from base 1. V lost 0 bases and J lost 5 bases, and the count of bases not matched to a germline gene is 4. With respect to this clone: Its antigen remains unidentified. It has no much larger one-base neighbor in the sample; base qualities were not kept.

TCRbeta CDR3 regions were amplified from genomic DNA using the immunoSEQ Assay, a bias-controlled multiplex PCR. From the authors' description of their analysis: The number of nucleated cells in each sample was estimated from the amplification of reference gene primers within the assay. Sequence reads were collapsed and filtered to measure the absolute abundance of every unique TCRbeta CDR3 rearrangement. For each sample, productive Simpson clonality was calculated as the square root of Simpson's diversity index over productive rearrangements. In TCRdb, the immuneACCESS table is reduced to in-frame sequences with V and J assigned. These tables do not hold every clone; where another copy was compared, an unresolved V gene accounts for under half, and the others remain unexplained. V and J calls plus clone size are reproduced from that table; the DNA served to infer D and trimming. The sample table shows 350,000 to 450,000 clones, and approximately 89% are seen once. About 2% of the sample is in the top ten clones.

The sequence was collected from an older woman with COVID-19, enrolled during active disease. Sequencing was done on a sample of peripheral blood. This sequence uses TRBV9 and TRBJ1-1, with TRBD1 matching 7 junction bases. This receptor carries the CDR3 CASSVAQGRTEAFF. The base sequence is TGTGCCAGCAGCGTAGCACAGGGGAGAACTGAAGCTTTCTTT.